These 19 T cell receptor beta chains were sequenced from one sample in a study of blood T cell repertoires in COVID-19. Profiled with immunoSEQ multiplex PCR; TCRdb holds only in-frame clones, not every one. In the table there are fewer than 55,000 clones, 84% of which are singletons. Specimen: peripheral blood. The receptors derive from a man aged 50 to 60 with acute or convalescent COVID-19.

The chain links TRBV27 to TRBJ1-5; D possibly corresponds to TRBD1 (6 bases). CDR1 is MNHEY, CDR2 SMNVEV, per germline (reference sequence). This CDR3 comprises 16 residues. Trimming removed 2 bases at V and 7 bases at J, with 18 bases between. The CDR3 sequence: CASSLGSQGFNQPQHF. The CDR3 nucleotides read TGTGCCAGCAGTTTAGGGTCCCAGGGGTTCAACCAGCCCCAGCATTTT.

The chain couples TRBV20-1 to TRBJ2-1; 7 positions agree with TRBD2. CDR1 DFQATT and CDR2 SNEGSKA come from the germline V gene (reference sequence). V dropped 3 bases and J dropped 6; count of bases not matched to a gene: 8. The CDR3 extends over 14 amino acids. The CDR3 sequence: CSASVAGLTNEQFF. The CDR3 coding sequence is TGCAGTGCTAGTGTAGCGGGTTTAACCAATGAGCAGTTCTTC.

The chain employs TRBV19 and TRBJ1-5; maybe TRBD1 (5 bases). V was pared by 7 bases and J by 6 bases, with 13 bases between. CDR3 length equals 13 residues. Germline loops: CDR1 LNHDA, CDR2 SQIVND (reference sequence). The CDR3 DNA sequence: TGTGCCAGTAACGGGGGGGGTTCTCAGCCCCAGCATTTT. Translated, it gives CASNGGGSQPQHF. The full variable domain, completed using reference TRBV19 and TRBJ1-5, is DGGITQSPKYLFRKEGQNVTLSCEQNLNHDAMYWYRQDPGQGLRLIYYSQIVNDFQKGDIAEGYSVSREKKESFPLTVTSAQKNPTAFYLCASNGGGSQPQHFGDGTRLSIL.

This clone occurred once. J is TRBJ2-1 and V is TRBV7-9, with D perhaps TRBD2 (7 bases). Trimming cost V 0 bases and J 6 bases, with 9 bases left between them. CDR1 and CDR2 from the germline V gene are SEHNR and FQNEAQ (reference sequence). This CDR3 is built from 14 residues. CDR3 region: CASSLAGGLNEQFF. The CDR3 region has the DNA TGTGCCAGCAGCTTAGCGGGGGGGCTCAATGAGCAGTTCTTC.

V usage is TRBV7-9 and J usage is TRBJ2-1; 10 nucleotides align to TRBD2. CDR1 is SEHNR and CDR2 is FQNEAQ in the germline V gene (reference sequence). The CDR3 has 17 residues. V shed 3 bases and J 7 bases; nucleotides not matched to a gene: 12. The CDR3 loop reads CASSFTFGLAVSNEQFF. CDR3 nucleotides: TGTGCCAGCAGCTTTACGTTTGGACTAGCGGTCTCGAATGAGCAGTTCTTC.

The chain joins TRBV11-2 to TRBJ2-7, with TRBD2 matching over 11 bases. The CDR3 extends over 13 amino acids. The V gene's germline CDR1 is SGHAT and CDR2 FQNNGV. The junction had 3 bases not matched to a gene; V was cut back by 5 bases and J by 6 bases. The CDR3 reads CASSQLAGGEQYF. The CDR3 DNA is TGTGCCAGCAGCCAGCTAGCGGGGGGCGAGCAGTACTTC.

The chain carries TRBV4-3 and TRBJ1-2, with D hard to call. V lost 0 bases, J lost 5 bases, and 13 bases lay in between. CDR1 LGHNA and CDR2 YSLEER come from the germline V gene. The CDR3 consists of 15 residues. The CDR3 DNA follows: TGCGCCAGCAGCCAAGATTTACAGACCCCTTATGGCTACACCTTC. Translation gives CASSQDLQTPYGYTF.

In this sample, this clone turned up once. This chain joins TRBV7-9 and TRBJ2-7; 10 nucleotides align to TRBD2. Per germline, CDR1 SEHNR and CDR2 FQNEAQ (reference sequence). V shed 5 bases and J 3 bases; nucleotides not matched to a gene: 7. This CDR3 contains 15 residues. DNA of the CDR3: TGTGCCAGCAGCAATCTAGCGGGGGCCCGCTACGAGCAGTACTTC. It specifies CASSNLAGARYEQYF.

CDR3 nucleotide sequence: TGTGCCAGCAGTTACTCGACCAGGGTGAGGAGCAATCAGCCCCAGCATTTT. Protein sequence: CASSYSTRVRSNQPQHF. This rearrangement joins TRBV6-2 or TRBV6-3 to TRBJ1-5, with D maybe TRBD1 (5 bases). V shed 0 bases and J shed 1 base, with 13 bases lying between them. The CDR3 runs to 17 residues. The germline CDR1 and CDR2 sequences are MNHEY and SVGEGT.

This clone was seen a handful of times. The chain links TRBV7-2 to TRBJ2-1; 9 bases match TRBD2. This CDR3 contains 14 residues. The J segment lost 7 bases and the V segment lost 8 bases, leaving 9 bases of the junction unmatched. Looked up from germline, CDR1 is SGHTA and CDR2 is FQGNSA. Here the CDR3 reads CASQPSGARNEQFF. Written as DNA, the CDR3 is TGTGCCAGCCAACCTAGCGGGGCCAGGAATGAGCAGTTCTTC.

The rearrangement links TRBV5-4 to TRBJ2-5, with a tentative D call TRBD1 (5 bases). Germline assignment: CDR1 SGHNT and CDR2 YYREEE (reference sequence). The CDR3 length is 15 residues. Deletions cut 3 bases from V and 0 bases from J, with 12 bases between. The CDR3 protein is CASSSPRTNQETQYF. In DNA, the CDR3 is TGTGCCAGCAGCTCTCCTAGGACAAACCAAGAGACCCAGTACTTC.

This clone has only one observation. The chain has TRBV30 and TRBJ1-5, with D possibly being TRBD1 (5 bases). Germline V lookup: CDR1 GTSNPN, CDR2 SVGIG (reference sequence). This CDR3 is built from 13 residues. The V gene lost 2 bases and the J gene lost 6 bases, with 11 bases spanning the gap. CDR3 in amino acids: CAWSSGERQPQHF. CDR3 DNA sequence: TGTGCCTGGAGTTCGGGGGAACGTCAGCCCCAGCATTTT.

The CDR3 region has the DNA TGTGCCAGCAGCCCCTGGACAGGCTCCTACGAGCAGTACTTC. Translation: CASSPWTGSYEQYF. The chain uses TRBV11-2 and TRBJ2-7; 7 nucleotides line up with TRBD1. The CDR3 is 14 residues long. Germline values: CDR1 SGHAT, CDR2 FQNNGV. V shed 5 bases and J 0 bases; nucleotides not matched to a gene: 4.

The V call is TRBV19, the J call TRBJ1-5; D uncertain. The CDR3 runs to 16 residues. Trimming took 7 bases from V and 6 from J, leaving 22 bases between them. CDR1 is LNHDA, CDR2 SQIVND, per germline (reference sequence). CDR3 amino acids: CASNEGHSNDAQPQHF. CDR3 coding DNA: TGTGCCAGTAACGAGGGCCATTCAAATGACGCTCAGCCCCAGCATTTT.

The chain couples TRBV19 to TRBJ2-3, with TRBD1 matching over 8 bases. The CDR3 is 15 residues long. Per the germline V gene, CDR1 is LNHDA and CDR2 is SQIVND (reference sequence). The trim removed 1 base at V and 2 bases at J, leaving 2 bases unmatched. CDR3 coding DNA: TGTGCCAGTAGTATAGGACAGGGGTACACAGATACGCAGTATTTT. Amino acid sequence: CASSIGQGYTDTQYF.

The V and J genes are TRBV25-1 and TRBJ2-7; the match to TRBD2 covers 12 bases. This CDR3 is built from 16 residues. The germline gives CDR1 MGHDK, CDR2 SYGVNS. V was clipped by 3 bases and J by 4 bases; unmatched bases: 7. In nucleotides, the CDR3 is TGTGCCAGCAGTGAGCGGGTTACTAGCGGGAGGTACGAGCAGTACTTC. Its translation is CASSERVTSGRYEQYF.

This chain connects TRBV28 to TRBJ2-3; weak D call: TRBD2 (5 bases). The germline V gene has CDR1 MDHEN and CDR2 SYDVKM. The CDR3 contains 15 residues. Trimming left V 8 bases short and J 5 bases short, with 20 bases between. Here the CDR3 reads CASLATGSRVDTQYF. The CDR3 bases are TGTGCCAGCCTAGCAACCGGGTCCCGGGTAGATACGCAGTATTTT.

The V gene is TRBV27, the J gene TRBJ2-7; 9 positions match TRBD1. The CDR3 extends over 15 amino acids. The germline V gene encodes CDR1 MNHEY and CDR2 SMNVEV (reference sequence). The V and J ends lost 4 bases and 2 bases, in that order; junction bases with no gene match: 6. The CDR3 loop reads CASSSLTGGAYEQYF. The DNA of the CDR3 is TGTGCCAGCAGTTCTTTGACAGGGGGGGCCTACGAGCAGTACTTC.

DNA for the CDR3: TGTGCCAGCAGTTCCGGGACAGGGGGCGCCCCGGTTAATGAAAAACTGTTTTTT. This encodes CASSSGTGGAPVNEKLFF. The genes are TRBV28 and TRBJ1-4, with 12 positions matching TRBD1. Germline CDR1 MDHEN, CDR2 SYDVKM. Trimming took 4 bases from V and 4 from J; bases not matched to a gene: 10. This CDR3 is built from 18 residues.